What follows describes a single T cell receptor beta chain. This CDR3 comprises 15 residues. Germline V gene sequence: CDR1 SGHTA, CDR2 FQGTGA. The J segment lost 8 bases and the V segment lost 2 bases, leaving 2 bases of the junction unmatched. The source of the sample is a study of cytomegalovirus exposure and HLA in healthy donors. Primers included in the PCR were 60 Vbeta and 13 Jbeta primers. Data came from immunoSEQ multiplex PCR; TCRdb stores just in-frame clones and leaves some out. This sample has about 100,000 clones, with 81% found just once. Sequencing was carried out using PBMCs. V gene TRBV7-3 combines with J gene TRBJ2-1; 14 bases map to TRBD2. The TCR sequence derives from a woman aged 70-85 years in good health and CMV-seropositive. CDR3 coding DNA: TGTGCCAGCAGCTTAGGGACTAGCGGGAGAGATGAGCAGTTCTTC. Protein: CASSLGTSGRDEQFF. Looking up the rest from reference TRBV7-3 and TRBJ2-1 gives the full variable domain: GAGVSQTPSNKVTEKGKYVELRCDPISGHTALYWYRQSLGQGPEFLIYFQGTGAADDSGLPNDRFFAVRPEGSVSTLKIQRTERGDSAVYLCASSLGTSGRDEQFFGPGTRLTVL.